This T cell receptor beta chain is drawn from a study of shared clonotypes between healthy human individuals. The sample holds one count of this clone. Only in-frame clones appear in the TCRdb table, and some are missing; sequencing was by immunoSEQ multiplex PCR. The sample carries some 1.1 million clones, around 77% recorded once. This sequence was found in a man between 18 and 29 years old in good health. Some clones in this sample may be carry-over from other donors' samples. The specimen sequenced was memory CD4+ T cells from PBMCs. This sample's subset: CD45RA-negative fraction.

The CDR3 reads CASSSTGGANVLTF. CDR3 sequence (DNA): TGTGCCAGCAGCTCCACAGGGGGGGCCAACGTCCTGACTTTC. The chain couples TRBV7-3 to TRBJ2-6; a possible D gene is TRBD1 (6 bases). Trimming removed 4 bases at V and 4 bases at J, with 8 bases between. The CDR3 sequence is 14 residues long. Germline-derived CDR1 and CDR2 are SGHTA and FQGTGA.